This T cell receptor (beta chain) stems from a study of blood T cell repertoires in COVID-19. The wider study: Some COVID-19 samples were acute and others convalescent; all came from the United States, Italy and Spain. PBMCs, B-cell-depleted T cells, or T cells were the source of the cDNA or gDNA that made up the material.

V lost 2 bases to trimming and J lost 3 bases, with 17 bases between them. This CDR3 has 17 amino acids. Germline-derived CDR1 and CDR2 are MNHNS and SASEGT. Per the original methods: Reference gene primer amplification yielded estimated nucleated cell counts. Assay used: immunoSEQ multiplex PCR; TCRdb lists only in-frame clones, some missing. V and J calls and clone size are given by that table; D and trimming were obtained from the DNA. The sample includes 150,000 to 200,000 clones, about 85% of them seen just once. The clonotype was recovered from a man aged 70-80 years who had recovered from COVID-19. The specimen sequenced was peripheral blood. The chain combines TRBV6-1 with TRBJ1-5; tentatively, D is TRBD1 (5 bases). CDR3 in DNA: TGTGCCAGCAGTGAACTTACAGGCGGGGTCTTCAATCAGCCCCAGCATTTT. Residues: CASSELTGGVFNQPQHF.